This entry lists 16 T cell receptor beta chains sequenced from one sample in a study of cytomegalovirus exposure and HLA in healthy donors. The PCR was carried out with 60 Vbeta primers and 13 Jbeta primers. Profiling relied on immunoSEQ multiplex PCR, and the TCRdb table lists in-frame clones only, not all of them. The sample has some 120,000 clones; over 65% are singletons. Sequenced sample: PBMCs. Receptors originate from a man younger than 30 in good health and CMV-seronegative.

This rearrangement joins TRBV5-6 to TRBJ2-6; no firm D call. Trimming took off 1 base at V and 0 bases at J, with 5 bases between the two ends. This CDR3 is built from 15 residues. Germline V lookup: CDR1 SGHDT, CDR2 YYEEEE. As DNA, the CDR3 is TGTGCCAGCAGCTTGACTCCCTCTGGGGCCAACGTCCTGACTTTC. It yields the protein CASSLTPSGANVLTF.

The V gene is TRBV7-3, the J gene TRBJ2-2, with a tentative D call TRBD2 (6 bases). The germline V gene encodes CDR1 SGHTA and CDR2 FQGTGA. This CDR3 is 18 amino acids long. V was clipped by 1 base and J by 0 bases, with 15 bases between them. The CDR3: CASSLRFGGDPNTGELFF. The CDR3, as DNA: TGTGCCAGCAGCTTAAGGTTTGGCGGGGACCCGAACACCGGGGAGCTGTTTTTT.

The rearrangement joins TRBV7-9 to TRBJ1-1, with D possibly being TRBD1 (6 bases). Trimming took off 5 bases at V and 1 base at J, with 17 bases between the two ends. Germline V gene lookup returns CDR1 SEHNR and CDR2 FQNEAQ (reference sequence). The length of the CDR3 is 16 residues. The CDR3 DNA follows: TGTGCCAGCAGCCTTTCAACAGGGCTTGGGAACACTGAAGCTTTCTTT. Encoded protein: CASSLSTGLGNTEAFF. The variable domain in full, completed from reference TRBV7-9 and TRBJ1-1, reads DTGVSQNPRHKITKRGQNVTFRCDPISEHNRLYWYRQTLGQGPEFLTYFQNEAQLEKSRLLSDRFSAERPKGSFSTLEIQRTEQGDSAMYLCASSLSTGLGNTEAFFGQGTRLTVV.

This clone has only a few counts. The V call is TRBV7-6, the J call TRBJ2-5; 7 nucleotides align to TRBD1. The germline CDR1 and CDR2 sequences are SGHVS and FNYEAQ. The ends lost 5 bases at V and 5 bases at J; junction bases unmatched: 8. The CDR3 length is 14 residues. The CDR3 spells CASSQRQGLETQYF. The DNA of the CDR3 is TGTGCCAGCAGCCAGCGACAGGGTCTGGAGACCCAGTACTTC.

This clone was seen a handful of times. This chain's CDR3 is CAISEKQSGGSDTQYF. The CDR3 nucleotides read TGTGCCATCAGTGAAAAACAAAGTGGGGGGTCAGATACGCAGTATTTT. The rearrangement links TRBV10-3 to TRBJ2-3, with D maybe TRBD2 (6 bases). Germline V CDR1 and CDR2: ENHRY, SYGVKD. The V end was cut by 3 bases, the J end by 4 bases, with 17 bases between. This CDR3 has 16 residues.

The gene calls are TRBV15 and TRBJ1-2; TRBD1 matches 8 bases. Looked up from germline, CDR1 is LNHNV and CDR2 is YYDKDF (reference sequence). This CDR3 has 15 amino acids. With 3 bases clipped from V and 8 bases from J, the junction kept 11 bases outside the gene matches. CDR3 loop: CATSSQEGQVKGYTF. The CDR3 region has the DNA TGTGCCACCAGCAGCCAAGAGGGACAGGTGAAGGGCTACACCTTC. The variable domain in full, with the rest retrieved from reference TRBV15 and TRBJ1-2, is DAMVIQNPRYQVTQFGKPVTLSCSQTLNHNVMYWYQQKSSQAPKLLFHYYDKDFNNEADTPDNFQSRRPNTSFCFLDIRSPGLGDTAMYLCATSSQEGQVKGYTFGSGTRLTVV.

V is TRBV7-9 and J is TRBJ1-2; no clear D. Germline V CDR1 and CDR2: SEHNR, FQNEAQ (reference sequence). This CDR3 is built from 11 residues. V lost 3 bases, J lost 8 bases, and 7 bases lay in between. In nucleotides, the CDR3 is TGTGCCAGCAGCTTGCTAGAGGGCTACACCTTC. Its protein product is CASSLLEGYTF.

The rearrangement uses TRBV5-1 and TRBJ2-5, with unresolved D. The J call is in doubt because the DNA end fits TRBJ2-7 better. The CDR3 spans 10 residues. Germline values: CDR1 SGHRS, CDR2 YFSETQ. CDR3: CASSPSEQYF. In DNA form, the CDR3 reads TGCGCCAGCAGCCCGTCCGAGCAGTACTTC.

This chain joins TRBV11-2 and TRBJ1-1; no reliable D call. V shed 2 bases and J shed 0 bases, with 10 bases lying between them. CDR3 length: 15 amino acids. Germline V gene data show CDR1 as SGHAT and CDR2 as FQNNGV. Here the CDR3 reads CASSLSATMNTEAFF. The CDR3, as DNA: TGTGCCAGCAGCTTAAGCGCCACTATGAACACTGAAGCTTTCTTT. The whole variable domain, filled in from reference TRBV11-2 and TRBJ1-1, reads EAGVAQSPRYKIIEKRQSVAFWCNPISGHATLYWYQQILGQGPKLLIQFQNNGVVDDSQLPKDRFSAERLKGVDSTLKIQPAKLEDSAVYLCASSLSATMNTEAFFGQGTRLTVV.

The chain uses TRBV11-2 and TRBJ1-1; the D gene is possibly TRBD1 (6 bases). Germline V CDR1 and CDR2: SGHAT, FQNNGV. The CDR3 extends over 15 amino acids. Deletions cut 4 bases from V and 1 base from J, with 13 bases between. This CDR3 reads CASSWGGGGNTEAFF. As DNA, the CDR3 is TGTGCCAGCAGCTGGGGAGGGGGAGGGAACACTGAAGCTTTCTTT.

The chain has TRBV7-2 and TRBJ1-1; D not certain. This CDR3 has 14 amino acids. Germline loops: CDR1 SGHTA, CDR2 FQGNSA. The ends were cut back, 1 base at V and 1 base at J, with 7 bases in the middle. CDR3 loop: CASSLGRGNTEAFF. As DNA, the CDR3 is TGTGCCAGCAGCTTAGGTCGCGGGAACACTGAAGCTTTCTTT.

The genes are TRBV5-6 and TRBJ2-2, with D perhaps TRBD1 (6 bases). Germline loops: CDR1 SGHDT, CDR2 YYEEEE. Between the trimmed V and J ends, which lost 1 base and 4 bases, there was a span of 14 bases. This CDR3 has 16 residues. The CDR3 here is CASSLFVRGGTGELFF. Written as DNA, the CDR3 is TGTGCCAGCAGCTTGTTCGTCAGGGGCGGCACCGGGGAGCTGTTTTTT. Full variable domain (rest looked up from reference TRBV5-6 and TRBJ2-2): DAGVTQSPTHLIKTRGQQVTLRCSPKSGHDTVSWYQQALGQGPQFIFQYYEEEERQRGNFPDRFSGHQFPNYSSELNVNALLLGDSALYLCASSLFVRGGTGELFFGEGSRLTVL.

This clone turned up a few times. The chain employs TRBV9 and TRBJ1-2, with 8 bases aligning to TRBD1. CDR1 SGDLS and CDR2 YYNGEE come from the germline V gene. Unmatched junction bases numbered 5, after V lost 0 bases and J lost 4 bases. This CDR3 is 15 amino acids long. CDR3 in amino acids: CASSVARQGIYGYTF. In DNA, the CDR3 is TGTGCCAGCAGCGTAGCGAGACAGGGGATCTATGGCTACACCTTC. Combining the CDR3 with reference TRBV9 and TRBJ1-2 gives the whole variable domain DSGVTQTPKHLITATGQRVTLRCSPRSGDLSVYWYQQSLDQGLQFLIQYYNGEERAKGNILERFSAQQFPDLHSELNLSSLELGDSALYFCASSVARQGIYGYTFGSGTRLTVV.

The V and J genes are TRBV5-6 and TRBJ1-1, with D unresolved. This CDR3 contains 14 residues. Trimming removed 2 bases at V and 0 bases at J, with 8 bases between. From germline, CDR1 is SGHDT and CDR2 YYEEEE. The CDR3 is CASSLVLMNTEAFF. CDR3 bases: TGTGCCAGCAGCTTAGTACTGATGAACACTGAAGCTTTCTTT.

The CDR3 is CASTNGVRSGDTEAFF. The DNA for the CDR3 is TGTGCCAGCACCAATGGTGTCAGGTCAGGGGACACTGAAGCTTTCTTT. The rearrangement uses TRBV5-4 and TRBJ1-1; TRBD1 is a possible D gene (6 bases). From germline, CDR1 is SGHNT and CDR2 YYREEE (reference sequence). The CDR3 is 16 residues long. V lost 6 bases to trimming and J lost 3 bases, with 21 bases between them.

This clone was seen a single time. J is TRBJ1-2 and V is TRBV2; 9 bases line up with TRBD1. Trimming cost V 6 bases and J 8 bases; bases outside gene matches: 7. This CDR3 spans 13 amino acids. Germline V CDR1 and CDR2: SNHLY, FYNNEI. The CDR3 DNA reads TGTGCCAGCAGGTCCACAGGGGGCCGGGGCTACACCTTC. Translation: CASRSTGGRGYTF.